This T cell receptor (beta chain) was profiled in a study of cytomegalovirus exposure and HLA in healthy donors. With regard to this clone: The antigen is unknown.

The trim removed 5 bases at V and 1 base at J, leaving 3 bases unmatched. CDR1 and CDR2 (germline): PRHDT, FYEKMQ (reference sequence). The length of the CDR3 is 15 residues. The PCR employed 60 Vbeta primers together with 13 Jbeta primers. Assay used: immunoSEQ multiplex PCR; TCRdb lists only in-frame clones, some missing. The sample consists of around 180,000 clones, about 80% of them appearing once. Healthy people donating bone marrow made up the donors. General study findings and limits: A link between a missense DCLRE1C variant and TCR beta V- and J-gene trimming emerged from a later analysis. About 90% or about 30% of the time was how often most TCR beta V segments were productive, according to an earlier analysis. Later analysis identified 16,951 TCR beta sequences associated with HLA alleles, using a false discovery rate threshold of 0.05.

The receptor comes from a woman aged 40-49 years in good health and CMV-seronegative. The chain employs TRBV13 and TRBJ1-5, with 9 bases lining up with TRBD1. Sequencing input: PBMCs. The CDR3 nucleotides read TGTGCCAGCAGCCAGGACAGGGGAAGCAATCAGCCCCAGCATTTT. Protein product: CASSQDRGSNQPQHF.